What follows is one T cell receptor beta chain and its context. This entry belongs to a study of early T cells in non-severe SARS-CoV-2 infection. Background on the study: Unsorted whole blood bulk RNA was sequenced, with unpaired chains.

The library protocol tagged individual cDNA molecules with unique molecular identifiers. Each CDR3 protein gets one entry after TCRdb re-called the 5' RACE reads with MiXCR. This table has around 28,000 distinct CDR3 sequences, roughly 5% appearing once. The J segment lost 2 bases and the V segment lost 0 bases, leaving 2 bases of the junction unmatched. CDR1 SGHTS and CDR2 YDEGEE come from the germline V gene. The CDR3 sequence is 18 residues long. Sequencing input: whole blood. This rearrangement joins TRBV5-8 to TRBJ2-1, with 16 bases identical to TRBD2. The sequence was collected from an adult who was a healthcare worker with PCR-confirmed SARS-CoV-2 infection or an uninfected control (not recorded which). The CDR3 is CASSLVGTSGGAYNEQFF. CDR3 nucleotide sequence: TGTGCCAGCAGCTTGGTCGGGACTAGCGGGGGGGCCTACAATGAGCAGTTCTTC.